Listed below are T cell receptor beta chains from one sample, sequenced in a study of T cell responses to AZD1222 COVID-19 vaccine. Method: immunoSEQ multiplex PCR; TCRdb's copy keeps in-frame clones and lacks some. Of approximately 190,000 clones listed, roughly nine tenths are singletons. Sequencing used peripheral blood, obtained 28 days after the second dose of the MenACWY control vaccine. All receptors derive from an adult who received the MenACWY meningococcal vaccine as a control. CDR3s include the opening cysteine and the closing phenylalanine or tryptophan. The D gene is left open where the match is weak. Not every row has a clone size; where given, it reads once, few, many or a size class.

cdr3_aa: CASRRDQVGELFF
cdr3_nt: TGCGCCAGCAGGAGAGATCAAGTCGGGGAGCTGTTTTTT
clone_size: NA
j_call: TRBJ2-2
d_call: NA
v_call: TRBV10-1

cdr3_aa: CASSLLQQGGEKLFF
cdr3_nt: TGTGCCAGCAGCTTACTCCAGCAGGGAGGTGAAAAACTGTTTTTT
clone_size: NA
j_call: TRBJ1-4
d_call: NA
v_call: TRBV13

cdr3_aa: CASSRTDGGYTF
cdr3_nt: TGTGCCAGCAGCCGAACCGACGGAGGCTACACCTTC
clone_size: NA
j_call: TRBJ1-2
d_call: NA
v_call: TRBV7-9

cdr3_aa: CASSPRRAGNEKLFF
cdr3_nt: TGTGCCAGCAGCCCCCGTAGGGCGGGTAATGAAAAACTGTTTTTT
clone_size: NA
j_call: TRBJ1-4
d_call: NA
v_call: TRBV28

cdr3_aa: CATSHGEVGQKYEQYF
cdr3_nt: TGTGCCACCAGCCACGGGGAAGTAGGCCAGAAGTACGAGCAGTACTTC
clone_size: NA
j_call: TRBJ2-7
d_call: NA
v_call: TRBV24-1

cdr3_aa: CASSQDSPQYF
cdr3_nt: TGTGCCAGCAGCCAAGACTCGCCGCAGTATTTT
clone_size: NA
j_call: TRBJ2-3
d_call: NA
v_call: TRBV4-2

cdr3_aa: CASRPPQGAGELFF
cdr3_nt: TGTGCCAGCAGACCACCACAGGGGGCCGGGGAGCTGTTTTTT
clone_size: NA
j_call: TRBJ2-2
d_call: TRBD1
v_call: TRBV3-1/TRBV3-2

cdr3_aa: CASYFRDRLGFNYGYTF
cdr3_nt: TGTGCCAGCTACTTCCGGGACAGGTTAGGGTTTAACTATGGCTACACCTTC
clone_size: NA
j_call: TRBJ1-2
d_call: TRBD1
v_call: TRBV2

cdr3_aa: CASSHSVGQLNYGYTF
cdr3_nt: TGTGCCAGCAGTCATTCCGTCGGACAGTTAAACTATGGCTACACCTTC
clone_size: once
j_call: TRBJ1-2
d_call: NA
v_call: TRBV7-2

cdr3_aa: CSVRTVTSTDTQYF
cdr3_nt: TGCAGCGTTAGGACAGTAACTAGCACAGATACGCAGTATTTT
clone_size: NA
j_call: TRBJ2-3
d_call: NA
v_call: TRBV29-1

cdr3_aa: CASSSGRDRGFHNEQFF
cdr3_nt: TGTGCCAGCAGCTCCGGGCGGGACAGGGGGTTTCACAATGAGCAGTTCTTC
clone_size: NA
j_call: TRBJ2-1
d_call: TRBD1
v_call: TRBV13

cdr3_aa: CAIGLGDYGYTF
cdr3_nt: TGTGCCATCGGTTTAGGGGACTATGGCTACACCTTC
clone_size: NA
j_call: TRBJ1-2
d_call: NA
v_call: TRBV10-3

cdr3_aa: CASSQDFWGSGGYTF
cdr3_nt: TGCGCCAGCAGCCAAGATTTTTGGGGGTCTGGTGGCTACACCTTC
clone_size: NA
j_call: TRBJ1-2
d_call: NA
v_call: TRBV4-3

cdr3_aa: CASSPTAGPGTGELFF
cdr3_nt: TGTGCCAGCTCACCAACGGCGGGACCCGGGACCGGGGAGCTGTTTTTT
clone_size: once
j_call: TRBJ2-2
d_call: NA
v_call: TRBV18

cdr3_aa: CASSLTPYGGNYGYTF
cdr3_nt: TGTGCCAGCAGTTTAACCCCTTATGGAGGGAACTATGGCTACACCTTC
clone_size: NA
j_call: TRBJ1-2
d_call: NA
v_call: TRBV28

cdr3_aa: CASSQSRDYGYTF
cdr3_nt: TGTGCCAGCAGCCAGTCCCGGGACTATGGCTACACCTTC
clone_size: NA
j_call: TRBJ1-2
d_call: NA
v_call: TRBV14

cdr3_aa: CASSVGGRGLPYEQYF
cdr3_nt: TGTGCCAGCAGCGTAGGAGGGAGGGGTCTTCCCTACGAGCAGTACTTC
clone_size: NA
j_call: TRBJ2-7
d_call: TRBD2
v_call: TRBV9

cdr3_aa: CASSVDRYTEAFF
cdr3_nt: TGCGCCAGCAGTGTCGACAGATACACTGAAGCTTTCTTT
clone_size: NA
j_call: TRBJ1-1
d_call: NA
v_call: TRBV10-1

cdr3_aa: CASSSQVGGTEQFF
cdr3_nt: TGTGCCAGCAGTTCCCAGGTAGGAGGGACTGAGCAGTTCTTC
clone_size: NA
j_call: TRBJ2-1
d_call: NA
v_call: TRBV27

cdr3_aa: CASSLATGSYEQYF
cdr3_nt: TGTGCCAGCAGCCTTGCTACAGGGTCCTACGAGCAGTACTTC
clone_size: NA
j_call: TRBJ2-7
d_call: NA
v_call: TRBV7-3

cdr3_aa: CASSGLAGSQGVQFF
cdr3_nt: TGTGCCAGCAGTGGACTAGCGGGCAGCCAGGGGGTGCAGTTCTTC
clone_size: NA
j_call: TRBJ2-1
d_call: TRBD2
v_call: TRBV27

cdr3_aa: CASSQPTGAQGTQYF
cdr3_nt: TGTGCCAGCAGCCAGCCTACAGGGGCCCAGGGGACCCAGTACTTC
clone_size: few
j_call: TRBJ2-5
d_call: TRBD1
v_call: TRBV5-6

cdr3_aa: CASSPYSGSLSYEQYF
cdr3_nt: TGTGCCAGCAGCCCATATAGCGGGTCCCTCTCCTACGAGCAGTACTTC
clone_size: NA
j_call: TRBJ2-7
d_call: TRBD2
v_call: TRBV28

cdr3_aa: CASSLGLAGGTTDTQYF
cdr3_nt: TGTGCCAGCAGCTTAGGACTAGCGGGAGGTACCACAGATACGCAGTATTTT
clone_size: once
j_call: TRBJ2-3
d_call: TRBD2
v_call: TRBV7-2

cdr3_aa: CASSHGLAGVDEQFF
cdr3_nt: TGTGCCAGCAGCCACGGGCTAGCGGGAGTTGATGAGCAGTTCTTC
clone_size: NA
j_call: TRBJ2-1
d_call: TRBD2
v_call: TRBV3-1/TRBV3-2

cdr3_aa: CASSGTASAGLGNTIYF
cdr3_nt: TGTGCCAGCAGCGGGACCGCAAGCGCTGGGTTAGGAAACACCATATATTTT
clone_size: NA
j_call: TRBJ1-3
d_call: NA
v_call: TRBV7-9

cdr3_aa: CAWSVRGNTEAFF
cdr3_nt: TGTGCCTGGAGTGTCCGCGGCAACACTGAAGCTTTCTTT
clone_size: NA
j_call: TRBJ1-1
d_call: NA
v_call: TRBV30

cdr3_aa: CSVDSPYNEQFF
cdr3_nt: TGCAGCGTTGATAGTCCCTACAATGAGCAGTTCTTC
clone_size: NA
j_call: TRBJ2-1
d_call: NA
v_call: TRBV29-1

cdr3_aa: CASRAPGTEAFF
cdr3_nt: TGTGCCAGCAGGGCCCCCGGCACTGAAGCTTTCTTT
clone_size: NA
j_call: TRBJ1-1
d_call: NA
v_call: TRBV28

cdr3_aa: CASNTQGATGELFF
cdr3_nt: TGTGCCAGTAATACACAGGGGGCAACCGGGGAGCTGTTTTTT
clone_size: NA
j_call: TRBJ2-2
d_call: TRBD1
v_call: TRBV19

cdr3_aa: CAWSAGTGGEILFF
cdr3_nt: TGTGCCTGGAGTGCAGGGACAGGGGGCGAGATACTGTTTTTT
clone_size: NA
j_call: TRBJ1-4
d_call: TRBD1
v_call: TRBV30

cdr3_aa: CASSYLVGPSNNSPLHF
cdr3_nt: TGTGCCAGCAGTTACTTAGTAGGGCCGTCAAATAATTCACCCCTCCACTTT
clone_size: NA
j_call: TRBJ1-6
d_call: NA
v_call: TRBV6-7

cdr3_aa: CSATSGGYNEQFF
cdr3_nt: TGCAGCGCGACTAGCGGGGGTTACAATGAGCAGTTCTTC
clone_size: NA
j_call: TRBJ2-1
d_call: TRBD2
v_call: TRBV29-1

cdr3_aa: CASSPGANYGYTF
cdr3_nt: TGTGCCAGCAGCCCGGGAGCTAACTATGGCTACACCTTC
clone_size: NA
j_call: TRBJ1-2
d_call: NA
v_call: TRBV7-9

cdr3_aa: CASRGLSGGNTEAFF
cdr3_nt: TGTGCCAGCAGGGGTCTTTCGGGAGGTAACACTGAAGCTTTCTTT
clone_size: NA
j_call: TRBJ1-1
d_call: NA
v_call: TRBV6-5

cdr3_aa: CASSLGAGKETQYF
cdr3_nt: TGCGCCAGCAGCTTGGGAGCAGGGAAAGAGACCCAGTACTTC
clone_size: NA
j_call: TRBJ2-5
d_call: NA
v_call: TRBV5-1

cdr3_aa: CASSFSSGNTIYF
cdr3_nt: TGTGCCAGCAGTTTTTCCTCTGGAAACACCATATATTTT
clone_size: NA
j_call: TRBJ1-3
d_call: NA
v_call: TRBV12-3/TRBV12-4

cdr3_aa: CASSGGRFYEQYF
cdr3_nt: TGTGCCAGCAGTGGGGGCCGGTTCTACGAGCAGTACTTC
clone_size: NA
j_call: TRBJ2-7
d_call: NA
v_call: TRBV12-3/TRBV12-4

cdr3_aa: CASSFRKEKLFF
cdr3_nt: TGTGCCAGCAGTTTCCGGAAGGAAAAACTGTTTTTT
clone_size: NA
j_call: TRBJ1-4
d_call: NA
v_call: TRBV12-3/TRBV12-4

cdr3_aa: CASSWNENQPQHF
cdr3_nt: TGTGCCAGCAGTTGGAATGAGAATCAGCCCCAGCATTTT
clone_size: once
j_call: TRBJ1-5
d_call: NA
v_call: TRBV12-3/TRBV12-4

cdr3_aa: CASSLGVGPTDTQYF
cdr3_nt: TGTGCCAGCTCACTTGGGGTTGGGCCCACAGATACGCAGTATTTT
clone_size: NA
j_call: TRBJ2-3
d_call: NA
v_call: TRBV18

cdr3_aa: CASSPRGSGPEQYF
cdr3_nt: TGTGCCAGTAGTCCCCGGGGGAGCGGGCCCGAGCAGTACTTC
clone_size: NA
j_call: TRBJ2-7
d_call: NA
v_call: TRBV19